The subject of this entry is one T cell receptor (beta chain). Its cognate antigen is unknown. This CDR3 is built from 12 residues. Germline CDR1 MNHEY, CDR2 SVGAGI. Trimming pared 2 bases from V and 4 bases from J, leaving 5 bases between. The PCR had 60 Vbeta and 13 Jbeta primers. Clones were read by immunoSEQ multiplex PCR, and TCRdb kept only the in-frame ones, dropping some. The repertoire holds approximately 150,000 clones, about 85% seen once, with approximately 2.5% in the top ten. This specimen comes from a study of cytomegalovirus exposure and HLA in healthy donors. Background on the study: Unique TCR beta sequences numbering some 120 million came from 190 million or so T cells in an earlier analysis. Of all 360 or so donors who were genotyped, around 79% belonged to the Caucasian-associated ancestry cluster. Overall study findings and caveats: Across donors, sequencing depth was assumed by presence/absence analyses to be roughly uniform. Reportedly, a later analysis found an Asian-associated ancestry cluster had fewer N-insertions than the approximately 670-donor mean.

The TCR sequence derives from a man aged 25-45 years in good health and CMV-seropositive. This chain joins TRBV6-5 and TRBJ2-5; possibly TRBD2 for D (5 bases). Sequenced material: PBMCs. CDR3: CASSYSGETQYF. The CDR3 nucleotides are TGTGCCAGCAGTTACAGCGGAGAGACCCAGTACTTC.